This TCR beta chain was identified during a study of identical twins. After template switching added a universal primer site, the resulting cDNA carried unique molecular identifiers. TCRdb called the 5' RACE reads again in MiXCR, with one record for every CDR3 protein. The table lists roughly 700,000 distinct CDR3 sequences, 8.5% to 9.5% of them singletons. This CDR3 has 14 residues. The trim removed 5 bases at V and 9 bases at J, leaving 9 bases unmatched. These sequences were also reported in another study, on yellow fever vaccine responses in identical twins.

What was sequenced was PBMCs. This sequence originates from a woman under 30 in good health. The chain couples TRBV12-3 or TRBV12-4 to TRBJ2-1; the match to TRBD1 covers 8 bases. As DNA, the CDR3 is TGTGCCAGCAGTGTCCGGACAGGGCCTTTTGAGCAGTTCTTC. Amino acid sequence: CASSVRTGPFEQFF.